The T cell receptor (beta chain) described here comes from a study of blood T cell repertoires in COVID-19. Whole-study context: Samples taken during acute and convalescent COVID-19 were collected in the United States, Italy and Spain.

Per the original methods: Amplification of reference gene primers provided the estimated nucleated cell counts. Assay used: immunoSEQ multiplex PCR; TCRdb lists only in-frame clones, some missing. D and trimming come from the DNA, and the V and J calls and clone size come from that table. The sample holds around 200,000 clones, 85% seen once. The CDR3 loop spans 15 amino acids. The ends were cut back, 6 bases at V and 0 bases at J, with 13 bases in the middle. The germline gives CDR1 LNHDA, CDR2 SQIVND (reference sequence). Sequences were obtained from PBMCs or T cells enriched from blood (not recorded which). The source is a man aged 40-50 years who had recovered from COVID-19. V usage is TRBV19 and J usage is TRBJ2-3; maybe TRBD1 (6 bases). The CDR3, as DNA: TGTGCCAGTAGCAGGGGAATAACTAGCACAGATACGCAGTATTTT. Translating gives CASSRGITSTDTQYF.